A single sample is the source of the 25 T cell receptor beta chains below, sequenced in a study of T cell responses to AZD1222 COVID-19 vaccine. Libraries were prepared by immunoSEQ multiplex PCR; TCRdb keeps only in-frame clonotypes and omits some of them. The sample has roughly 150,000 clones, around 90% seen once; the top ten hold about 1.5%. Specimen: peripheral blood, collected on day 0 of AZD1222 vaccination. These receptors were taken from an adult in good health.

This clone showed up just once. V and J are TRBV27 and TRBJ2-7; 11 bases line up with TRBD2. With 5 bases clipped from V and 3 bases from J, the junction kept 6 bases outside the gene matches. CDR1 is MNHEY, CDR2 SMNVEV, per germline (reference sequence). The CDR3 has 15 residues. The CDR3 loop reads CASSVGTSGLYEQYF. The CDR3 bases are TGTGCCAGCAGTGTCGGGACTAGCGGTCTCTACGAGCAGTACTTC.

The chain carries TRBV18 and TRBJ2-1, with 7 bases identical to TRBD2. This CDR3 comprises 14 residues. Trimming took 6 bases from V and 5 from J; bases not matched to a gene: 7. Looked up from germline, CDR1 is KGHSH and CDR2 is LQKENI. The CDR3 nucleotides are TGTGCCAGCTCCGCGGGACTACCGAACAATGAGCAGTTCTTC. It specifies CASSAGLPNNEQFF.

This chain uses TRBV19 with TRBJ1-5; TRBD1 aligns across 7 bases. The CDR3 is 16 amino acids. From germline, CDR1 is LNHDA and CDR2 SQIVND (reference sequence). V gave up 3 bases and J gave up 4 bases; unmatched junction bases: 9. The CDR3 sequence is CASSMADRRGNQPQHF. CDR3 nucleotide sequence: TGTGCCAGTAGTATGGCGGACAGGCGAGGGAATCAGCCCCAGCATTTT.

The chain links TRBV18 to TRBJ1-2; maybe TRBD1 (6 bases). V gave up 2 bases and J gave up 1 base, with 8 bases separating them. The length of the CDR3 is 14 residues. Germline V gene sequence: CDR1 KGHSH, CDR2 LQKENI. The chain's CDR3 is CASSPDRLNYGYTF. CDR3 in DNA: TGTGCCAGCTCACCAGACAGGCTTAACTATGGCTACACCTTC.

The rearrangement uses TRBV30 and TRBJ1-1, with 8 bases fitting TRBD1. Germline CDR1 is GTSNPN and CDR2 is SVGIG (reference sequence). CDR3 size: 13 residues. Germline trimming cut 7 bases from V and 2 bases from J; bases unmatched to any gene: 6. DNA for the CDR3: TGTGCCTCGACAGGGGCGCTCAACACTGAAGCTTTCTTT. It specifies CASTGALNTEAFF.

The V gene is TRBV29-1, the J gene TRBJ1-2; possible D gene TRBD1, 6 bases. This CDR3 is built from 16 residues. V lost 1 base, J lost 1 base, and 16 bases lay in between. The germline gives CDR1 SQVTM, CDR2 ANQGSEA. DNA for the CDR3: TGCAGCGTTGAAGGCTTAAGCGGACAGCTTAACTATGGCTACACCTTC. It translates to CSVEGLSGQLNYGYTF.

J is TRBJ2-5 and V is TRBV7-2; 12 bases agree with TRBD2. The length of the CDR3 is 17 residues. The germline V gene has CDR1 SGHTA and CDR2 FQGNSA. V shed 1 base and J 1 base; nucleotides not matched to a gene: 4. In DNA form, the CDR3 reads TGTGCCAGCAGCTTAGGGGCTAGCGGGGGGGGCCAAGAGACCCAGTACTTC. It codes for CASSLGASGGGQETQYF.

This chain uses TRBV29-1 with TRBJ2-2; TRBD1 might be the D (6 bases). Germline V lookup: CDR1 SQVTM, CDR2 ANQGSEA. The CDR3 runs to 15 residues. V gave up 5 bases and J gave up 2 bases, with 15 bases separating them. Written as DNA, the CDR3 is TGCAGCGTTCTCCCGACAGGTTTAAACACCGGGGAGCTGTTTTTT. The encoded protein is CSVLPTGLNTGELFF.

The J gene is TRBJ1-1, the V gene TRBV29-1; D not certain. V gave up 4 bases and J gave up 5 bases, with 8 bases separating them. CDR1 is SQVTM, CDR2 ANQGSEA, per germline. The CDR3 runs 11 residues. This chain's CDR3 is CSVVSGTEAFF. The DNA for the CDR3 is TGCAGCGTTGTGAGCGGGACTGAAGCTTTCTTT.

The V and J genes are TRBV19 and TRBJ1-1, with a weak D call TRBD1 (6 bases). This CDR3 has 13 amino acids. V was shortened by 8 bases and J by 1 base, with 11 bases between the two germline ends. Looked up from germline, CDR1 is LNHDA and CDR2 is SQIVND (reference sequence). CDR3 in amino acids: CASRGQSNTEAFF. In nucleotides, the CDR3 is TGTGCCAGTCGGGGACAATCGAACACTGAAGCTTTCTTT.

The CDR3 loop is CASSFLRLAAYNEQFF. For the CDR3, the DNA is TGTGCCAGCAGTTTTCTTAGACTAGCAGCCTACAATGAGCAGTTCTTC. The chain is built from TRBV27 and TRBJ2-1; 7 bases map to TRBD2. Germline trimming cut 3 bases from V and 2 bases from J; bases unmatched to any gene: 7. Germline V CDR1 and CDR2: MNHEY, SMNVEV (reference sequence). The length of the CDR3 is 16 residues.

The J gene is TRBJ2-2, the V gene TRBV24-1; 9 bases match TRBD1. With 4 bases clipped from V and 4 bases from J, the junction kept 6 bases outside the gene matches. This CDR3 is 16 amino acids long. The germline CDR1 and CDR2 sequences are KGHDR and SFDVKD. CDR3 loop: CATSDTGQGGTGELFF. The CDR3 DNA is TGTGCCACCAGTGACACGGGACAGGGAGGCACCGGGGAGCTGTTTTTT.

This chain joins TRBV6-2 or TRBV6-3 and TRBJ1-5; 10 bases agree with TRBD1. The junction had 6 bases not matched to a gene; V was cut back by 2 bases and J by 2 bases. Germline assignment: CDR1 MNHEY and CDR2 SVGEGT. The CDR3 runs 17 residues. The chain's CDR3 is CASSYLDRGRGNQPQHF. CDR3 in DNA: TGTGCCAGCAGTTACCTCGACAGGGGGCGGGGCAATCAGCCCCAGCATTTT.

This chain joins TRBV18 and TRBJ1-2, with D unresolved. The germline V and J ends were trimmed by 6 bases and 5 bases, with 19 bases remaining between them. This CDR3 is 15 amino acids long. The germline CDR1 and CDR2 sequences are KGHSH and LQKENI. CDR3 DNA sequence: TGTGCCAGCTCCGGGAAGGGAGCGGGTAATTATGGCTACACCTTC. Protein product: CASSGKGAGNYGYTF.

This clone was counted once. The rearrangement joins TRBV7-2 to TRBJ1-3; D unresolved. The CDR3 runs 16 residues. With 5 bases removed from V and 0 bases from J, the gap between germline ends came to 14 bases. Germline V CDR1 and CDR2: SGHTA, FQGNSA. In nucleotides, the CDR3 is TGTGCCAGCAGCCCCTTGCGGGCTATCTCTGGAAACACCATATATTTT. Its translation is CASSPLRAISGNTIYF.

This clone is a singleton in its sample. The chain is built from TRBV4-2 and TRBJ1-6; 7 nucleotides match TRBD1. The CDR3 is 16 residues long. Germline V gene lookup returns CDR1 LGHNA and CDR2 YNFKEQ. The V and J ends lost 0 bases and 9 bases, in that order; junction bases with no gene match: 8. The CDR3, as DNA: TGTGCCAGCAGCCAAGAACCCCGAGGGGGCAGTTCACCCCTCCACTTT. Protein product: CASSQEPRGGSSPLHF.

This rearrangement joins TRBV7-2 to TRBJ2-2; TRBD2 is a possible D gene (6 bases). From germline, CDR1 is SGHTA and CDR2 FQGNSA. Trimming stripped 5 bases from V and 3 bases from J, with 19 bases between. The CDR3 consists of 17 residues. This CDR3 reads CASSRRDSPRYTGELFF. Written as DNA, the CDR3 is TGTGCCAGCAGCCGCCGGGACTCCCCCCGATACACCGGGGAGCTGTTTTTT.

The chain carries TRBV9 and TRBJ2-2; TRBD2 matches 9 bases. V gave up 0 bases and J gave up 3 bases; unmatched junction bases: 12. Per the germline V gene, CDR1 is SGDLS and CDR2 is YYNGEE. The CDR3 runs 19 residues. In nucleotides, the CDR3 is TGTGCCAGCAGCGTAGGGGGCTTGTCAGCGGGAGGTTACACCGGGGAGCTGTTTTTT. Its protein is CASSVGGLSAGGYTGELFF.

The chain combines TRBV5-4 with TRBJ1-6; D not resolved. The CDR3 totals 16 residues. Trimming pared 1 base from V and 6 bases from J, leaving 14 bases between. Germline CDR1 reads SGHNT; CDR2 reads YYREEE (reference sequence). This CDR3 reads CASSLLTGRGNSPLHF. DNA of the CDR3: TGTGCCAGCAGCTTGTTGACCGGAAGAGGTAATTCACCCCTCCACTTT.

The chain employs TRBV5-1 and TRBJ2-1; no definite D call. There are 10 residues in the CDR3. CDR1 is SGHRS, CDR2 YFSETQ, per germline. Trimming shortened V by 8 bases and J by 5 bases, and 5 bases separated the two germline ends. The CDR3, as DNA: TGCGCCAGGCCGGACAATGAGCAGTTCTTC. Residues: CARPDNEQFF.

The chain joins TRBV12-3 or TRBV12-4 to TRBJ1-2; D is unresolved. The CDR3 totals 10 residues. Trimming took 2 bases from V and 5 from J, leaving 0 bases between them. The CDR3 bases are TGTGCCAGCAGTTTATATGGCTACACCTTC. Translating it yields CASSLYGYTF.

V gene TRBV28 combines with J gene TRBJ2-1, with 8 bases aligning to TRBD2. This CDR3 contains 16 residues. Looked up from germline, CDR1 is MDHEN and CDR2 is SYDVKM. The J segment lost 5 bases and the V segment lost 6 bases, leaving 12 bases of the junction unmatched. CDR3 DNA: TGTGCCAGCAGCCCGCTGCTCGCGGGGGGCCACAATGAGCAGTTCTTC. Translation gives CASSPLLAGGHNEQFF.

V gene TRBV20-1 combines with J gene TRBJ1-5; 7 bases are shared with TRBD1. J lost 0 bases, V lost 3 bases, and 11 bases had no gene match. CDR1 DFQATT and CDR2 SNEGSKA come from the germline V gene (reference sequence). The CDR3 consists of 17 residues. The CDR3 region has the DNA TGCAGTGCTAGTGGACAGGAGAGGCTATATAGCAATCAGCCCCAGCATTTT. This sequence encodes CSASGQERLYSNQPQHF.

The chain couples TRBV30 to TRBJ1-1; D unclear. V lost 1 base to trimming and J lost 9 bases, with 9 bases between them. Germline V gene data show CDR1 as GTSNPN and CDR2 as SVGIG (reference sequence). The CDR3 contains 11 residues. The CDR3 DNA reads as TGTGCCTGGAGTGAGGGCTCTCAAGCTTTCTTT. Translation: CAWSEGSQAFF.

The chain is built from TRBV28 and TRBJ1-5; possibly TRBD1 for D (5 bases). V was cut by 5 bases and J by 2 bases, with 13 bases left in between. The CDR3 totals 15 residues. Germline V gives CDR1 MDHEN, CDR2 SYDVKM. The CDR3 DNA follows: TGTGCCAGCAGTCCGAGGGGTAACGGCAATCAGCCCCAGCATTTT. It encodes CASSPRGNGNQPQHF. Combining the CDR3 with reference TRBV28 and TRBJ1-5 gives the whole variable domain DVKVTQSSRYLVKRTGEKVFLECVQDMDHENMFWYRQDPGLGLRLIYFSYDVKMKEKGDIPEGYSVSREKKERFSLILESASTNQTSMYLCASSPRGNGNQPQHFGDGTRLSIL.